One T cell receptor beta chain is described in this entry. Its antigen remains unidentified. Regarding time point: blood 4 weeks post-SBRT, at nephrectomy. Treatment reported: 15 Gy SBRT to primary tumor, nephrectomy 4 weeks later. This sample is part of a study of radiation and T cells in renal cell carcinoma. Study-level points and caveats: Without pretreatment biopsies, baseline tumor clonotype presence was undetermined.

The repertoire was sequenced with immunoSEQ multiplex PCR; TCRdb's copy has only in-frame clones and lacks some. The sample holds 150,000 to 200,000 clones, roughly 90% seen once. The sample in question was blood, obtained from a patient whose treatment included radiotherapy and nephrectomy. This clonotype was sampled from a woman in her 50s with renal cell carcinoma.

Here the CDR3 reads CASSTTGRETEAFF. The CDR3, as DNA: TGTGCCAGCAGTACGACAGGGAGGGAGACTGAAGCTTTCTTT. The V gene is TRBV6-5, the J gene TRBJ1-1, with 7 bases aligning to TRBD1. This CDR3 contains 14 residues. V gave up 5 bases and J gave up 5 bases; unmatched junction bases: 8. Germline loops: CDR1 MNHEY, CDR2 SVGAGI.